These 32 T cell receptor beta chains share one sample of origin, sequenced in a study of shared clonotypes between healthy human individuals. It was CD45RO-negative cells, positively selected for CCR7, that made up naive CD8 cells, with terminally differentiated effector memory CD45RA+ cells excluded. Sequencing was performed with immunoSEQ multiplex PCR; in TCRdb, only in-frame clones are kept and a portion is missing. Of roughly 590,000 clones listed, less than 97% were seen once; the top ten hold 0.11%. Sequencing input: naive CD8+ T cells sorted from blood. The source of these receptors is a woman aged 25 to 39 in good health.

The table lists this clone with a count of one. The V and J genes are TRBV27 and TRBJ2-1; D unclear. The CDR3 sequence is 15 residues long. CDR1 and CDR2 (germline): MNHEY, SMNVEV (reference sequence). Trimming pared 3 bases from V and 9 bases from J, leaving 18 bases between. This CDR3 reads CASSFVNRASVEQFF. The CDR3 region has the DNA TGTGCCAGCAGTTTTGTTAACCGGGCTTCTGTTGAGCAGTTCTTC.

V usage is TRBV19 and J usage is TRBJ1-4, with D uncertain. Germline V gene data show CDR1 as LNHDA and CDR2 as SQIVND (reference sequence). CDR3 length: 15 residues. Trimming removed 2 bases from V and 13 bases from J, with 20 bases in between. CDR3 in amino acids: CASSIMGPPGRGLFF. CDR3 DNA sequence: TGTGCCAGTAGTATAATGGGCCCTCCTGGAAGAGGACTGTTTTTT.

This clone was seen a single time. This rearrangement joins TRBV5-1 to TRBJ2-7; 8 bases are shared with TRBD1. With V trimmed by 3 bases and J by 6 bases, 5 bases remained unmatched. The CDR3 covers 13 residues. Germline V gene sequence: CDR1 SGHRS, CDR2 YFSETQ. The CDR3 loop reads CASSWITGGEQYF. The CDR3 DNA follows: TGCGCCAGCAGCTGGATTACAGGGGGCGAGCAGTACTTC.

This chain uses TRBV28 with TRBJ2-5; 7 bases align to TRBD2. J gave up 5 bases and V 3 bases, and 9 bases lay outside the gene matches. This CDR3 contains 15 residues. The germline V gene encodes CDR1 MDHEN and CDR2 SYDVKM. CDR3 nucleotide sequence: TGTGCCAGCAGTTTCCGGCCGACCGGGGGGGAGACCCAGTACTTC. As protein: CASSFRPTGGETQYF.

This clone was picked up a small number of times. This chain uses TRBV19 with TRBJ1-1, with TRBD1 as a possible D gene (6 bases). Germline CDR1 reads LNHDA; CDR2 reads SQIVND (reference sequence). There are 15 residues in the CDR3. V was shortened by 1 base and J by 2 bases, with 11 bases between the two germline ends. The CDR3 loop reads CASSIGGASNTEAFF. Here the CDR3 DNA reads TGTGCCAGTAGTATAGGGGGGGCCTCCAACACTGAAGCTTTCTTT.

The chain combines TRBV27 with TRBJ2-7; a weak D match, TRBD1 (6 bases). Germline CDR1 reads MNHEY; CDR2 reads SMNVEV (reference sequence). This CDR3 is built from 14 residues. The V gene lost 1 base and the J gene lost 2 bases, with 9 bases spanning the gap. CDR3 nucleotides: TGTGCCAGCAGTTTATTAGGACAGCCCTACGAGCAGTACTTC. Translated: CASSLLGQPYEQYF.

The CDR3 nucleotides are TGTGCCAGCAGCTATCGATCTAGCGGGAACGAGCAGTACTTC. Its translation is CASSYRSSGNEQYF. The chain uses TRBV7-2 and TRBJ2-7; TRBD2 matches at 9 bases. CDR3 length: 14 amino acids. V gave up 4 bases and J gave up 5 bases; unmatched junction bases: 6. Per germline, CDR1 SGHTA and CDR2 FQGNSA. Variable domain in full (rest from reference TRBV7-2 and TRBJ2-7): GAGVSQSPSNKVTEKGKDVELRCDPISGHTALYWYRQSLGQGLEFLIYFQGNSAPDKSGLPSDRFSAERTGGSVSTLTIQRTQQEDSAVYLCASSYRSSGNEQYFGPGTRLTVT.

The chain is built from TRBV5-5 and TRBJ2-5; D may correspond to TRBD1 or TRBD2 (6 bases each). Germline CDR1 reads SGHKS; CDR2 reads YYEKEE (reference sequence). CDR3 length: 16 amino acids. The V end lost 2 bases, the J end lost 7 bases, and 21 bases lay between the germline ends. The DNA for the CDR3 is TGTGCCAGCAGCTTTTCTGCGGGACACGCCCCTCTGACCCAGTACTTC. It translates to CASSFSAGHAPLTQYF.

The chain employs TRBV13 and TRBJ2-1; weak D call: TRBD1 (5 bases). V shed 5 bases and J shed 9 bases, with 14 bases lying between them. From germline, CDR1 is PRHDT and CDR2 FYEKMQ (reference sequence). The length of the CDR3 is 13 residues. CDR3 DNA sequence: TGTGCCAGCAGCCCCCCACAGGTGGGTGAGCAGTTCTTC. It yields the protein CASSPPQVGEQFF. Supplemented by reference TRBV13 and TRBJ2-1, the full variable domain reads AAGVIQSPRHLIKEKRETATLKCYPIPRHDTVYWYQQGPGQDPQFLISFYEKMQSDKGSIPDRFSAQQFSDYHSELNMSSLELGDSALYFCASSPPQVGEQFFGPGTRLTVL.

V usage is TRBV30 and J usage is TRBJ2-7; D not certain. There are 12 residues in the CDR3. Trimming stripped 0 bases from V and 3 bases from J, with 6 bases between. The germline V gene encodes CDR1 GTSNPN and CDR2 SVGIG (reference sequence). The CDR3 region is CAWSVANYEQYF. CDR3 DNA sequence: TGTGCCTGGAGTGTCGCCAACTACGAGCAGTACTTC.

The V call is TRBV28, the J call TRBJ2-7; D call uncertain. V was pared by 10 bases and J by 2 bases, with 12 bases between. The CDR3 has 12 amino acids. Germline CDR1 and CDR2: MDHEN and SYDVKM. The CDR3 loop reads CATTLSPYEQYF. CDR3 DNA sequence: TGTGCCACCACCCTTAGCCCCTACGAGCAGTACTTC.

This chain links TRBV29-1 with TRBJ1-4; TRBD1 is a possible D gene (5 bases). The CDR3 extends over 11 amino acids. V was shortened by 4 bases and J by 8 bases, with 8 bases between the two germline ends. Germline CDR1 and CDR2: SQVTM and ANQGSEA. In DNA, the CDR3 is TGCAGCGTTGTGGGGGAGGAAAAACTGTTTTTT. It is translated as CSVVGEEKLFF.

J is TRBJ2-7 and V is TRBV6-5, with D unclear. Germline assignment: CDR1 MNHEY and CDR2 SVGAGI. The CDR3 has 15 residues. With 1 base removed from V and 0 bases from J, the gap between germline ends came to 10 bases. This chain's CDR3 is CASSYLAVSSYEQYF. The CDR3 coding sequence is TGTGCCAGCAGTTACTTGGCGGTTAGCTCCTACGAGCAGTACTTC.

The J gene is TRBJ1-2, the V gene TRBV27, with 8 bases lining up with TRBD1. Germline CDR1 MNHEY, CDR2 SMNVEV (reference sequence). CDR3 length: 15 amino acids. Unmatched junction bases numbered 7, after V lost 3 bases and J lost 4 bases. The CDR3 loop is CASSFATGEIYGYTF. CDR3 nucleotides: TGTGCCAGCAGTTTCGCGACAGGGGAGATCTATGGCTACACCTTC.

The chain is built from TRBV14 and TRBJ2-3, with D tentatively TRBD2 (5 bases). Germline-derived CDR1 and CDR2 are SGHDN and FVKESK. The CDR3 has 14 residues. V was shortened by 6 bases and J by 0 bases, with 10 bases between the two germline ends. The CDR3 is CASRLGGSTDTQYF. DNA of the CDR3: TGTGCCAGCAGACTAGGCGGGAGCACAGATACGCAGTATTTT.

This chain uses TRBV7-9 with TRBJ2-3, with a weak D call TRBD1 (6 bases). The CDR3 runs to 16 residues. Trimming removed 5 bases from V and 2 bases from J, with 17 bases in between. Germline V lookup: CDR1 SEHNR, CDR2 FQNEAQ (reference sequence). The CDR3 DNA is TGTGCCAGCAGCCCCTTGGGTGGGGGCGTCACAGATACGCAGTATTTT. Translating gives CASSPLGGGVTDTQYF.

The V and J genes are TRBV11-2 and TRBJ2-7; 7 positions match TRBD2. CDR1 is SGHAT, CDR2 FQNNGV, per germline. With V trimmed by 4 bases and J by 0 bases, 3 bases remained unmatched. CDR3 length: 14 amino acids. The CDR3 loop reads CASSSRTSSYEQYF. CDR3 sequence (DNA): TGTGCCAGCAGCTCGCGGACTAGCTCCTACGAGCAGTACTTC. The full variable domain, completed using reference TRBV11-2 and TRBJ2-7, is EAGVAQSPRYKIIEKRQSVAFWCNPISGHATLYWYQQILGQGPKLLIQFQNNGVVDDSQLPKDRFSAERLKGVDSTLKIQPAKLEDSAVYLCASSSRTSSYEQYFGPGTRLTVT.

The chain combines TRBV5-8 with TRBJ2-7; D not resolved. The CDR3 covers 13 residues. V lost 0 bases, J lost 6 bases, and 10 bases lay in between. Germline CDR1 is SGHTS and CDR2 is YDEGEE. CDR3 region: CASSLGPPREQYF. Written as DNA, the CDR3 is TGTGCCAGCAGCTTGGGACCACCGCGCGAGCAGTACTTC.

This chain uses TRBV19 with TRBJ2-5, with a weak D call TRBD2 (6 bases). The J call is doubtful: the DNA matches TRBJ2-7 better. CDR1 is LNHDA, CDR2 SQIVND, per germline (reference sequence). CDR3 length: 14 residues. The CDR3 sequence: CASSGGSGSYEQYF. The CDR3 DNA follows: TGTGCCAGTAGTGGGGGTAGCGGCTCCTACGAGCAGTACTTC.

This chain links TRBV4-1 with TRBJ2-1; D is unresolved. V dropped 4 bases and J dropped 8 bases, with 18 bases sitting between them. The germline V gene has CDR1 MGHRA and CDR2 YSYEKL. This CDR3 has 15 amino acids. The CDR3 loop is CASSLGPGRSDEQFF. CDR3 bases: TGCGCCAGCAGCCTCGGTCCGGGTCGATCTGATGAGCAGTTCTTC.

This chain connects TRBV5-6 to TRBJ2-7; D unclear. V was pared by 7 bases and J by 0 bases, with 8 bases between. The CDR3 sequence is 12 residues long. Germline V gene sequence: CDR1 SGHDT, CDR2 YYEEEE. The CDR3 loop reads CASSSGSYEQYF. As DNA, the CDR3 is TGTGCCAGCTCAAGTGGCTCCTACGAGCAGTACTTC.

The chain couples TRBV28 to TRBJ1-1; D remains unclear. V was pared by 3 bases and J by 3 bases, with 5 bases between. Germline V gene data show CDR1 as MDHEN and CDR2 as SYDVKM. CDR3 length equals 12 residues. In nucleotides, the CDR3 is TGTGCCAGCAGTTTGATAGACACTGAAGCTTTCTTT. It yields the protein CASSLIDTEAFF.

This chain links TRBV7-8 with TRBJ2-1; D might be TRBD1 (7 bases). Trimming cost V 4 bases and J 0 bases, with 10 bases left between them. This CDR3 contains 15 residues. CDR1 is SGHVS, CDR2 FQNEAQ, per germline. The CDR3 is CASSWRDSSYNEQFF. The CDR3 nucleotides read TGTGCCAGCAGCTGGCGGGACAGCTCCTACAATGAGCAGTTCTTC.

The chain couples TRBV19 to TRBJ2-7, with 10 nucleotides matching TRBD2. Trimming took 5 bases from V and 4 from J; bases not matched to a gene: 5. The CDR3 length is 14 residues. The germline gives CDR1 LNHDA, CDR2 SQIVND (reference sequence). In DNA form, the CDR3 reads TGTGCCAGTAGTCCGGGACTAGCGAGGTACGAGCAGTACTTC. Its protein is CASSPGLARYEQYF.

The chain uses TRBV28 and TRBJ1-2; no definite D call. Germline V lookup: CDR1 MDHEN, CDR2 SYDVKM. The CDR3 consists of 14 residues. Trimming took 4 bases from V and 5 from J, leaving 14 bases between them. This CDR3 reads CASSSGKQPYGYTF. CDR3 nucleotide sequence: TGTGCCAGCAGTTCCGGGAAACAGCCTTATGGCTACACCTTC.

The V gene is TRBV4-1, the J gene TRBJ1-5; D ambiguous. Trimming took off 5 bases at V and 1 base at J, with 12 bases between the two ends. The germline V gene has CDR1 MGHRA and CDR2 YSYEKL. The length of the CDR3 is 15 residues. CDR3 sequence reads: CASSRSVDSNQPQHF. Written as DNA, the CDR3 is TGCGCCAGCAGCAGATCGGTGGACAGCAATCAGCCCCAGCATTTT.

This rearrangement joins TRBV27 to TRBJ2-7, with a tentative D call TRBD1 (6 bases). The V end lost 7 bases, the J end lost 1 base, and 11 bases lay between the germline ends. Germline-derived CDR1 and CDR2 are MNHEY and SMNVEV (reference sequence). The CDR3 runs 13 residues. Written as DNA, the CDR3 is TGTGCCAGCAAGAGGGGGACGTCCTACGAGCAGTACTTC. It codes for CASKRGTSYEQYF.

The chain links TRBV5-1 to TRBJ2-1; tentatively, D is TRBD1 or TRBD2 (5 bases each). The CDR3 totals 13 residues. Germline CDR1 is SGHRS and CDR2 is YFSETQ. V was clipped by 5 bases and J by 5 bases, with 11 bases between them. Here the CDR3 reads CASRGDDDNEQFF. The CDR3 DNA follows: TGCGCCAGCAGAGGGGACGATGACAATGAGCAGTTCTTC. Together with reference TRBV5-1 and TRBJ2-1, the CDR3 gives the full variable domain: KAGVTQTPRYLIKTRGQQVTLSCSPISGHRSVSWYQQTPGQGLQFLFEYFSETQRNKGNFPGRFSGRQFSNSRSEMNVSTLELGDSALYLCASRGDDDNEQFFGPGTRLTVL.

The chain uses TRBV27 and TRBJ2-3, with D uncertain. Trimming cost V 6 bases and J 6 bases, with 7 bases left between them. The germline gives CDR1 MNHEY, CDR2 SMNVEV (reference sequence). The CDR3 has 11 residues. The CDR3 protein is CASRLQDTQYF. The CDR3, as DNA: TGTGCCAGCAGGCTCCAGGATACGCAGTATTTT.

This chain connects TRBV29-1 to TRBJ2-7; TRBD2 matches 10 bases. Unmatched junction bases numbered 7, after V lost 2 bases and J lost 3 bases. Germline CDR1 is SQVTM and CDR2 is ANQGSEA. The CDR3 runs 15 residues. CDR3 coding DNA: TGCAGCGTTGAATCACTAGCGGGGACCCACTACGAGCAGTACTTC. This translates into CSVESLAGTHYEQYF.

This clone has only one observation. This chain links TRBV28 with TRBJ1-5, with 9 nucleotides matching TRBD1. CDR3 size: 17 residues. The V and J ends lost 5 bases and 5 bases, in that order; junction bases with no gene match: 13. Germline V CDR1 and CDR2: MDHEN, SYDVKM. CDR3 sequence: CASSNSQTGGVDQPQHF. The CDR3 nucleotides are TGTGCCAGCAGTAACTCCCAGACAGGGGGGGTTGATCAGCCCCAGCATTTT.

As concerns this clone: Germline is not matched at one junction end, which may reflect a read error. The rearrangement links TRBV4-1 to TRBJ2-4, with 7 bases matching TRBD2. The CDR3 is made up of 13 amino acids. Looked up from germline, CDR1 is MGHRA and CDR2 is YSYEKL. The CDR3 nucleotides are TGCGCCAGCAGCCAAGATAGGACTAGTACCCCCGTCTTC. It encodes CASSQDRTSTPVF.